These 19 T cell receptor beta chains came from one sample sequenced in a study of Ad26.COV2.S vaccination and SARS-CoV-2 variants (dated by TCRdb to about 2021). This specimen's treatment or condition label, interpreted: around 19 received Ad26.COV2.S at low or high dose, single or two shots; 5 received placebo; per-sample allocation not given. For vaccine and placebo recipients, the sequenced repertoires came from samples collected on day 63 after the first injection. The library was made by the immunoSEQ multiplex PCR assay. TCRdb retrieved this table from immuneACCESS and kept in-frame rearrangements only. Not all clones are present; in checked studies, unresolved V genes account for under half, and no reason is known for the remainder. The sample table contains roughly 380,000 clones; only one count was recorded for around 87% of them. Jointly, the top ten make up roughly 3.6% of the sample.

Sequenced here: peripheral blood, sampled in a trial of Ad26.COV2.S vaccine versus placebo. The receptors derive from a person between 18 and 65 years old who received the Ad26.COV2.S COVID-19 vaccine or a placebo.

V usage is TRBV4-1 and J usage is TRBJ1-2, with 7 bases matching TRBD1. V was pared by 0 bases and J by 4 bases, with 20 bases of the junction left unmatched. This CDR3 contains 20 residues. The germline CDR1 and CDR2 sequences are MGHRA and YSYEKL. CDR3 sequence (DNA): TGCGCCAGCAGCCAAGAAGATCGGGACAGTACGTATGGTCGACTCTATGGCTACACCTTC. Protein: CASSQEDRDSTYGRLYGYTF.

The rearrangement uses TRBV11-3 and TRBJ1-5, with TRBD1 identical over 7 bases. Germline V gene sequence: CDR1 SGHNT, CDR2 YENEEA. The CDR3 is 18 amino acids. The trim removed 1 base at V and 5 bases at J, leaving 14 bases unmatched. The DNA of the CDR3 is TGTGCCAGCAGCTTAGCCGCACAGGGGAGGAGTGGTGATCAGCCCCAGCATTTT. It codes for CASSLAAQGRSGDQPQHF.

This clone is a singleton in its sample. V usage is TRBV5-5 and J usage is TRBJ1-2; 9 bases line up with TRBD1. There are 14 residues in the CDR3. The germline V gene encodes CDR1 SGHKS and CDR2 YYEKEE (reference sequence). The trim removed 3 bases at V and 6 bases at J, leaving 6 bases unmatched. CDR3 DNA sequence: TGTGCCAGCAGCTCCTTGACAGGGGGTAATGGCTACACCTTC. Translation gives CASSSLTGGNGYTF.

The chain combines TRBV28 with TRBJ1-5; 9 bases are shared with TRBD1. With 5 bases clipped from V and 5 bases from J, the junction kept 7 bases outside the gene matches. The CDR3 consists of 15 residues. Germline V gene lookup returns CDR1 MDHEN and CDR2 SYDVKM. This chain's CDR3 is CASSPTQGADQPQHF. CDR3 nucleotides: TGTGCCAGCAGTCCAACACAGGGGGCGGATCAGCCCCAGCATTTT. The full variable domain, completed using reference TRBV28 and TRBJ1-5, is DVKVTQSSRYLVKRTGEKVFLECVQDMDHENMFWYRQDPGLGLRLIYFSYDVKMKEKGDIPEGYSVSREKKERFSLILESASTNQTSMYLCASSPTQGADQPQHFGDGTRLSIL.

The chain carries TRBV28 and TRBJ1-2; 7 bases line up with TRBD1. Per the germline V gene, CDR1 is MDHEN and CDR2 is SYDVKM. The CDR3 consists of 14 residues. J was trimmed by 4 bases and V by 6 bases; bases with no gene match: 8. As DNA, the CDR3 is TGTGCCAGCAGAACTACAGGGGTATTCTATGGCTACACCTTC. Translated, it gives CASRTTGVFYGYTF.

The rearrangement uses TRBV5-1 and TRBJ2-1; D is undetermined. Germline V gene sequence: CDR1 SGHRS, CDR2 YFSETQ. V lost 1 base, J lost 0 bases, and 11 bases lay in between. The CDR3 covers 16 residues. The DNA for the CDR3 is TGCGCCAGCAGCTTGACCTATTCAAGCTCCTACAATGAGCAGTTCTTC. It yields the protein CASSLTYSSSYNEQFF.

The chain combines TRBV29-1 with TRBJ2-2; D not certain. The CDR3 extends over 12 amino acids. Trimming pared 6 bases from V and 6 bases from J, leaving 11 bases between. CDR1 is SQVTM and CDR2 is ANQGSEA in the germline V gene. CDR3 sequence reads: CSVPVGSGELFF. For the CDR3, the DNA is TGCAGCGTGCCGGTTGGTTCCGGGGAGCTGTTTTTT.

The chain links TRBV9 to TRBJ2-7; TRBD1 matches 8 bases. V trimming: 0 bases; J trimming: 1 base; junction bases outside the gene matches: 3. The germline CDR1 and CDR2 sequences are SGDLS and YYNGEE. The CDR3 runs to 15 residues. The CDR3 nucleotides read TGTGCCAGCAGCGTAGCGTGGACAGGGTCCTACGAGCAGTACTTC. Encoded protein: CASSVAWTGSYEQYF.

V gene TRBV4-1 combines with J gene TRBJ2-1, with D possibly TRBD1 on 5 matching bases. The CDR3 runs 14 residues. The V gene's germline CDR1 is MGHRA and CDR2 YSYEKL. The germline V and J ends were trimmed by 2 bases and 6 bases, with 11 bases remaining between them. The CDR3 sequence is CASSQLTALNEQFF. The DNA of the CDR3 is TGCGCCAGCAGCCAACTGACAGCCCTCAATGAGCAGTTCTTC.

The V call is TRBV19, the J call TRBJ1-3; 7 positions agree with TRBD1. CDR1 and CDR2 from the germline V gene are LNHDA and SQIVND (reference sequence). CDR3 length equals 13 residues. V dropped 6 bases and J dropped 5; count of bases not matched to a gene: 4. This CDR3 reads CASSPGQRNTIYF. The CDR3 DNA is TGTGCCAGTAGCCCGGGACAGAGAAACACCATATATTTT.

This sequence joins TRBV30 and TRBJ1-4; 7 nucleotides line up with TRBD1. J lost 6 bases, V lost 8 bases, and 12 bases had no gene match. This CDR3 has 14 residues. Germline V lookup: CDR1 GTSNPN, CDR2 SVGIG (reference sequence). CDR3 amino acids: CASPTTGNYEKLFF. CDR3 DNA sequence: TGTGCCAGTCCTACGACAGGGAATTATGAAAAACTGTTTTTT.

The V and J genes are TRBV6-5 and TRBJ1-6; no clear D. The CDR3 loop spans 15 amino acids. The V end was cut by 0 bases, the J end by 2 bases, with 5 bases between. CDR1 and CDR2 from the germline V gene are MNHEY and SVGAGI. DNA of the CDR3: TGTGCCAGCAGTTACTCGGGTGCCTATAATTCACCCCTCCACTTT. This codes for CASSYSGAYNSPLHF.

The chain employs TRBV29-1 and TRBJ1-2; 10 positions agree with TRBD1. This CDR3 comprises 15 residues. Germline lookup yields CDR1 SQVTM and CDR2 ANQGSEA. The V segment lost 6 bases and the J segment 2 bases; nucleotides outside the gene matches: 9. CDR3 DNA sequence: TGCAGCGTCGATTTGGGACAGGGGACCAACTATGGCTACACCTTC. This codes for CSVDLGQGTNYGYTF.

The CDR3 DNA reads as TGTGCCAGCAGTTACAAAGGGGGTGATTCTGGCTACACCTTC. Translated: CASSYKGGDSGYTF. J is TRBJ1-2 and V is TRBV6-5; possible D gene TRBD1, 6 bases. CDR1 is MNHEY, CDR2 SVGAGI, per germline. This CDR3 contains 14 residues. Trimming removed 2 bases from V and 7 bases from J, with 14 bases in between.

This chain joins TRBV30 and TRBJ2-2; D is unresolved. CDR3 length: 10 residues. Trimming removed 3 bases at V and 6 bases at J, with 2 bases between. CDR1 and CDR2 (germline): GTSNPN, SVGIG (reference sequence). In nucleotides, the CDR3 is TGTGCCTGGAGCTCCGGGGAGCTGTTTTTT. It codes for CAWSSGELFF.

This clone has only one observation. V gene TRBV19 combines with J gene TRBJ2-1, with 12 bases lining up with TRBD2. The J segment lost 0 bases and the V segment lost 0 bases, leaving 3 bases of the junction unmatched. The CDR3 has 18 amino acids. The germline CDR1 and CDR2 sequences are LNHDA and SQIVND (reference sequence). DNA of the CDR3: TGTGCCAGTAGTATAGAGCTAGCGGGGGGGCCCTCCTACAATGAGCAGTTCTTC. It encodes CASSIELAGGPSYNEQFF.

This sequence joins TRBV27 and TRBJ1-6, with 7 bases fitting TRBD1. CDR1 MNHEY and CDR2 SMNVEV come from the germline V gene (reference sequence). CDR3 size: 15 residues. Trimming cost V 2 bases and J 6 bases; bases outside gene matches: 4. The CDR3 nucleotides are TGTGCCAGCAGTTTAGAAGCAGGGGGTAATTCACCCCTCCACTTT. This translates into CASSLEAGGNSPLHF.

The gene calls are TRBV4-2 and TRBJ1-6, with D unresolved. This CDR3 has 14 amino acids. Trimming left V 5 bases short and J 2 bases short, with 7 bases between. Germline CDR1 LGHNA, CDR2 YNFKEQ. The CDR3 region has the DNA TGTGCCAGCAGCGTAGTGCCCTATAATTCACCCCTCCACTTT. It specifies CASSVVPYNSPLHF.

The CDR3 spells CASSEGGSSYNEQFF. CDR3 DNA sequence: TGTGCCAGTAGTGAGGGGGGCAGCTCCTACAATGAGCAGTTCTTC. The chain links TRBV19 to TRBJ2-1, with D perhaps given as TRBD1 or TRBD2 (6 bases each). Germline CDR1 reads LNHDA; CDR2 reads SQIVND (reference sequence). Trimming pared 5 bases from V and 0 bases from J, leaving 11 bases between. The CDR3 runs to 15 residues.